The clone carrying this T cell receptor beta chain is medium-sized by share. Time point given: sample taken at primary tumor resection. Tumor, nontumor lung or frozen PBMC supplied whole RNA, sequenced without sorting. Samples came from 65 to 75 TRACERx patients with untreated early-stage lung cancer. TCRdb called the 5' RACE reads again in MiXCR, with one record for every CDR3 protein. Among under 9,000 distinct CDR3 sequences listed, over 7.5% were seen once. The CDR3 is 14 amino acids. Germline loops: CDR1 MDHEN, CDR2 SYDVKM. Trimming cost V 8 bases and J 1 base; bases outside gene matches: 8. This record comes from a study of spatial heterogeneity in lung cancer. Across the study: Averaged across combinations, each unique TCR and UMI pairing appeared more than ten times in raw reads, which were uncorrected.

This sample comprised PBMCs, obtained at surgery. The TCR sequence derives from a female donor with early-stage non-small cell lung cancer. The chain joins TRBV28 to TRBJ2-7, with 7 nucleotides matching TRBD2. The chain's CDR3 is CASVTSAESYEQYF. Written as DNA, the CDR3 is TGTGCCAGCGTTACTAGCGCGGAATCCTACGAGCAGTACTTC.